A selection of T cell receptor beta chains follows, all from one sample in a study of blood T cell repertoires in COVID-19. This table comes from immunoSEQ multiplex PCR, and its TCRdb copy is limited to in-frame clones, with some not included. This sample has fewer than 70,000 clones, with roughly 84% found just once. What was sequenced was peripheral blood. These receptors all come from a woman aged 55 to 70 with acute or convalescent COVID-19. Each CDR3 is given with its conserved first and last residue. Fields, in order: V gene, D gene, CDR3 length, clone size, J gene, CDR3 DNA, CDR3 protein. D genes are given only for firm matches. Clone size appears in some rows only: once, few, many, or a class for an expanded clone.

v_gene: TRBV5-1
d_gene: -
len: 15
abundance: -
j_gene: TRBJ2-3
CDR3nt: TGCGCCAGCAGCCCTACTAGGGCCGGCACAGATACGCAGTATTTT
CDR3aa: CASSPTRAGTDTQYF

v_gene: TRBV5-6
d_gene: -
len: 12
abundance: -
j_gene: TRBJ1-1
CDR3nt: TGTGCCAGCAGCTGGAGCGGGGCGGATGCTTTCTTT
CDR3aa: CASSWSGADAFF

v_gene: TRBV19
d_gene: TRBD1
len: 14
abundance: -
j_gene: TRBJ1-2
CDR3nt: TGTGCCAGTAGTACGGCGACAGGGCCCTATGGCTACACCTTC
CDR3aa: CASSTATGPYGYTF

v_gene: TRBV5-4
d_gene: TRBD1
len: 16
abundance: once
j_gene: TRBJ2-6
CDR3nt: TGTGCCAGCAGCCGGGGACAGGGCTCTGGGGCCAACGTCCTGACTTTC
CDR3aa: CASSRGQGSGANVLTF

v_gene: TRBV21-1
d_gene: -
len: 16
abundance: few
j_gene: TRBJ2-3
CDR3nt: TGTGCCAGCAGCCCCCACCCTCAGGGGAGCACAGATACGCAGTATTTT
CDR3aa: CASSPHPQGSTDTQYF

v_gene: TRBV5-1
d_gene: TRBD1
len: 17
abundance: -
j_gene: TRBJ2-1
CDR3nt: TGCGCCAGCAGCAGAGGGACAGGGTCCACGGGAAACAATGAGCAGTTCTTC
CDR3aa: CASSRGTGSTGNNEQFF

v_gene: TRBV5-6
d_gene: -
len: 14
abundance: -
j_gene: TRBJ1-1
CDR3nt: TGTGCCAGCAGCTTGGGTTGGTCAGGGAGGGCAGCTTTCTTT
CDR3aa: CASSLGWSGRAAFF

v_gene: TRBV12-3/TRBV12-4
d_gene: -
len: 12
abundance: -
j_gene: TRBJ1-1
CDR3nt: TGTGCCAGCAGTTTGGGGGCAGCTGAAGCTTTCTTT
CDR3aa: CASSLGAAEAFF

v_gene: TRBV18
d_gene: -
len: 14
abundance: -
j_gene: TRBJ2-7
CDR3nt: TGTGCCAGCTCACCAATCCGCGGGAACTACGAGCAGTACTTC
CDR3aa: CASSPIRGNYEQYF

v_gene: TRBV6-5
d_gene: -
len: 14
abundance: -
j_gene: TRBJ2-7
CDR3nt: TGTGCCAGCAGTTATTGGACTGACTCCTACGAGCAGTACTTC
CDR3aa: CASSYWTDSYEQYF

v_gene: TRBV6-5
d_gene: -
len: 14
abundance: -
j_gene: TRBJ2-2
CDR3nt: TGTGCCAGCGATGAACAAAGGAACACCGGGGAGCTGTTTTTT
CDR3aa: CASDEQRNTGELFF

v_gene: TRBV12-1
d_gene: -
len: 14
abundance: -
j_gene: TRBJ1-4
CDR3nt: TGTGCCAGCAGCTTTGGACGGGAGAATGAAAAACTGTTTTTT
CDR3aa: CASSFGRENEKLFF

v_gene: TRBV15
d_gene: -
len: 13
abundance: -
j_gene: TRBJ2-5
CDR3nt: TGTGCCACCAGCAGAGATTCGTCAGAGACCCAGTACTTC
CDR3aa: CATSRDSSETQYF

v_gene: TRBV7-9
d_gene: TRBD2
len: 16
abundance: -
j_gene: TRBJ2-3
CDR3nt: TGTGCCAGCAGACGACTAGCGGGGGGGCCGTATGATACGCAGTATTTT
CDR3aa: CASRRLAGGPYDTQYF

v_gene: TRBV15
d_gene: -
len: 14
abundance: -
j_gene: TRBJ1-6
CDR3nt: TGTGCCACCAGCCGAGTCTCCGGTAATTCACCCCTCCACTTT
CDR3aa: CATSRVSGNSPLHF

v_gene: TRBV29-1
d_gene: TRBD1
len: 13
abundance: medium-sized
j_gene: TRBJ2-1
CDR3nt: TGCAGCGTTGCAGGACAGGCGTACAATGAGCAGTTCTTC
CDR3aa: CSVAGQAYNEQFF

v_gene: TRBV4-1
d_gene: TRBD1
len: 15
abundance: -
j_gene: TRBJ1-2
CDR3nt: TGCGCCAGCAGCAAGACAGGGCGGGCTAACTATGGCTACACCTTC
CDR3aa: CASSKTGRANYGYTF

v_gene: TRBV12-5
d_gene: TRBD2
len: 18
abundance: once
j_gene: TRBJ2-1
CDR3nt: TGTGCTAGTGGTTCCCCCTTTGGGGGGGGGTACTCCTACAATGAGCAGTTCTTC
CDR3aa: CASGSPFGGGYSYNEQFF

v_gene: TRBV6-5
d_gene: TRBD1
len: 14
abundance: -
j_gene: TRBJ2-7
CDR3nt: TGTGCCAGCAGTACCGGGGACAGGGGCTACGAGCAGTACTTC
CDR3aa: CASSTGDRGYEQYF

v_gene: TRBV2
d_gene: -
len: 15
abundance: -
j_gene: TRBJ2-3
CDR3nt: TGTGCCAGCAGTGCGGAGCGGACCTACACAGATACGCAGTATTTT
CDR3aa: CASSAERTYTDTQYF

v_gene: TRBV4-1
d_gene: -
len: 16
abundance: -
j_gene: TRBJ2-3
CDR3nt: TGCGCCAGCAGCCGAGACTGGACACCAAGCACAGATACGCAGTATTTT
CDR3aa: CASSRDWTPSTDTQYF

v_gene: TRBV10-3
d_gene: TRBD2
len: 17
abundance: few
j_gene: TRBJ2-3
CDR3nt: TGTGCCATCAGCCGTTCCGGGACTAGCGGGGGCACAGATACGCAGTATTTT
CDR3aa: CAISRSGTSGGTDTQYF